The entry that follows covers one T cell receptor (beta chain) sequence. Its antigen is undetermined. TCRdb fed the 5' RACE reads into MiXCR, producing one record per CDR3 protein. The data show hundreds of thousands of distinct CDR3 sequences, roughly 21% seen once. This sample was included in a study of T-cell memory formation after mild COVID-19. About the study: Clusters of TCRs were largely donor specific.

V lost 7 bases and J 2 bases, leaving 11 bases between the germline ends. The CDR3 contains 12 residues. Germline loops: CDR1 SQVTM, CDR2 ANQGSEA. The study's findings and limits: Mostly located in CM and EM were contracting CD4+ clones, with contracting CD8+ clones located in EMRA. Pre-infection memory carried some responding clones, suggesting that cross-reactive memory joined.

The sample taken for sequencing was PBMCs or a T cell subset sorted from them (not recorded which). The clonotype originates from an adult woman who had mild COVID-19 (a few samples of this study predate the infection). Cell type and time point are not known. The genes are TRBV29-1 and TRBJ1-1, with a tentative D call TRBD1 (6 bases). CDR3 DNA: TGCAGCGCGGGCAGGGGAAACACTGAAGCTTTCTTT. Translating gives CSAGRGNTEAFF.